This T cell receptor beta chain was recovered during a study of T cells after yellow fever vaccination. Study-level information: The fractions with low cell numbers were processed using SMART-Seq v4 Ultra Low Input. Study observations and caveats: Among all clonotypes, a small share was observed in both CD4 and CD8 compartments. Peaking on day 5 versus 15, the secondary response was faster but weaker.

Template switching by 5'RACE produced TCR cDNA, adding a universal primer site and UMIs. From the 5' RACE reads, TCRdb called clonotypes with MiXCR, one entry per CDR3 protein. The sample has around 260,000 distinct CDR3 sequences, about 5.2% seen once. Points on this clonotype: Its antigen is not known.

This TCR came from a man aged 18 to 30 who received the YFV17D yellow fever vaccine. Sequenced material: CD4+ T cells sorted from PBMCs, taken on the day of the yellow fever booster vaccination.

The CDR3 here is CASSLPGQYNSPLHF. The CDR3 DNA sequence: TGTGCCAGCAGCCTCCCGGGACAGTATAATTCACCCCTCCACTTT. V is TRBV13 and J is TRBJ1-6, with 7 bases that match TRBD1. The germline CDR1 and CDR2 sequences are PRHDT and FYEKMQ (reference sequence). The CDR3 is made up of 15 amino acids. Trimming at V came to 5 bases and at J to 4 bases, leaving 5 bases not matched to a gene.